This is a list of T cell receptor beta chains from one sample in a study of blood T cell repertoires in COVID-19. TCRdb keeps only in-frame clones here, not all; method: immunoSEQ multiplex PCR. The sample has about 160,000 clones, around 89% seen once. The sequenced material came from PBMCs or T cells enriched from blood (not recorded which). These receptors were collected from a woman aged 45-60 years who had recovered from COVID-19. Each CDR3 is given with its conserved first and last residue. The D gene is left open where the match is weak. Size values are once, few and many counts, or a class for expanded clones, and some rows have none.

NA	TRBV7-8	TRBJ2-7	NA	TGTGCCAGCAGCTTACCCCCGCCAGGGCCCTACGAGCAGTACTTC	CASSLPPPGPYEQYF
NA	TRBV19	TRBJ1-1	TRBD1	TGTGCCAGTAGTCCCCGTACAGGGGTTAGGGGCACTGAAGCTTTCTTT	CASSPRTGVRGTEAFF
few	TRBV9	TRBJ2-2	TRBD2	TGTGCCAGCAGCGTATGGACTAGCAGTACCGGGGAGCTGTTTTTT	CASSVWTSSTGELFF
NA	TRBV11-2	TRBJ2-7	TRBD2	TGTGCCAGCACCAACCTAGCGGCCCCCTGGGAGCAGTACTTC	CASTNLAAPWEQYF
NA	TRBV29-1	TRBJ1-2	TRBD1	TGCAGCGTTGGGACAGGTACTTATGGCTACACCTTC	CSVGTGTYGYTF
NA	TRBV5-5	TRBJ1-5	NA	TGTGCCAGCAGCCCTGTGGCAGGGAACCCTAATCAGCCCCAGCATTTT	CASSPVAGNPNQPQHF
NA	TRBV7-2	TRBJ1-2	NA	TGTGCCAGCAGCGTAACAGATTCCTATGGCTACACCTTC	CASSVTDSYGYTF
NA	TRBV6-5	TRBJ2-7	TRBD1	TGTGCCGGCAAGGGACAGCCTAGCTCCTACGAGCAGTACTTC	CAGKGQPSSYEQYF
NA	TRBV7-6	TRBJ2-1	TRBD2	TGTGCCAGCAGCCTAACTAGCGGGGGCTACAATGAGCAGTTCTTC	CASSLTSGGYNEQFF
NA	TRBV7-9	TRBJ2-5	TRBD2	TGTGCCAGCAGCTTTTATCTGGCGGGGGTTGAGACCCAGTACTTC	CASSFYLAGVETQYF
NA	TRBV19	TRBJ1-1	NA	TGTGCCAGTAGTATTGGGGGCAGCCCAGCCACTGAAGCTTTCTTT	CASSIGGSPATEAFF
NA	TRBV27	TRBJ2-1	NA	TGTGCCGGTGGACTCCTAGTGTTTGAGCAGTTCTTC	CAGGLLVFEQFF
NA	TRBV25-1	TRBJ1-2	TRBD1	TGTGCCAGCAGTGAATGGGAACAGGGGAATGGCTACACCTTC	CASSEWEQGNGYTF
NA	TRBV27	TRBJ2-7	TRBD2	TGTGCCAGCAGTTCCCCCCGGGCGGGGGAGAGGTGGGAGCAGTACTTC	CASSSPRAGERWEQYF
NA	TRBV4-2	TRBJ1-3	TRBD1	TGTGCCAGCAGCCAAGTTTCCCTCAGGGGGTTTGACACCATATATTTT	CASSQVSLRGFDTIYF
NA	TRBV4-2	TRBJ2-7	TRBD2	TGTGCCAGCAGCCAAGAAGCGGGGGGCGACTACGAGCAGTACTTC	CASSQEAGGDYEQYF
NA	TRBV6-5	TRBJ2-1	TRBD2	TGTGCCAGCAGTTACTCCACCGGGGGGGGATACAATGAGCAGTTCTTC	CASSYSTGGGYNEQFF
NA	TRBV6-1	TRBJ1-3	TRBD1	TGTGCCAGCAGTGAAATGAGGACAGGCAGATTCTCTGGAAACACCATATATTTT	CASSEMRTGRFSGNTIYF
NA	TRBV11-2	TRBJ2-3	NA	TGTGCCAGCAGCCCCGCCGCGACGCAGTATTTT	CASSPAATQYF
NA	TRBV6-5	TRBJ1-5	NA	TGTGCCAGCAGTCGGGACAATAGCAATCAGCCCCAGCATTTT	CASSRDNSNQPQHF
once	TRBV4-3	TRBJ2-2	NA	TGCGCCAGCAGCCTCCCGGAGCAGGGCATCGCGAACACCGGGGAGCTGTTTTTT	CASSLPEQGIANTGELFF
NA	TRBV5-6	TRBJ1-2	NA	TGTGCCAGCAGCTTGCGGGGGGCCCGGGGCTACACCTTC	CASSLRGARGYTF
NA	TRBV27	TRBJ2-5	TRBD1	TGTGCCAGCAGCGGACAGGGATTTAACGTCGAGACCCAGTACTTC	CASSGQGFNVETQYF
NA	TRBV4-2	TRBJ2-7	TRBD2	TGTGCCAGCAGCCAAGTTATGCGCGGGGGGACGTACGAGCAGTACTTC	CASSQVMRGGTYEQYF
NA	TRBV28	TRBJ1-2	NA	TGTGCCAGCAGTTCGCCCCTGCCGGGTGGCTACACCTTC	CASSSPLPGGYTF
many	TRBV24-1	TRBJ1-1	NA	TGTGCCACCAGCCCGTCTTCCGGGACAAAGAACACTGAAGCTTTCTTT	CATSPSSGTKNTEAFF
NA	TRBV3-1/TRBV3-2	TRBJ2-3	TRBD2	TGTGCCAGCAGCCAAGACCGACTAGCGGGCACAGATACGCAGTATTTT	CASSQDRLAGTDTQYF
NA	TRBV27	TRBJ1-5	NA	TGTGCCAGCAGTGGGCAGGGAGGGCAGCCCCAGCATTTT	CASSGQGGQPQHF
NA	TRBV18	TRBJ2-5	NA	TGTGCCAGCTCACCAGAGGGCAGAGGAGAGACCCAGTACTTC	CASSPEGRGETQYF
NA	TRBV5-5	TRBJ2-7	NA	TGTGCCAGCATCAAGGGGCTGGACGTTCTCTACGAGCAGTACTTC	CASIKGLDVLYEQYF
NA	TRBV5-1	TRBJ2-7	NA	TGCGCCAGCAGCTTGGGCGGAGGATCCTACGAGCAGTACTTC	CASSLGGGSYEQYF
NA	TRBV3-1/TRBV3-2	TRBJ2-2	NA	TGTGCCAGCAGCCAAGAGGGGACACCGAACACCGGGGAGCTGTTTTTT	CASSQEGTPNTGELFF
few	TRBV4-3	TRBJ2-1	TRBD2	TGCGCCAGCAGCCCCGAGGAGCGGGGGTACAATGAGCAGTTCTTC	CASSPEERGYNEQFF
NA	TRBV5-5	TRBJ1-5	NA	TGTGCCAGCAGCCCCCGTGTGGGGACTCCCAATCAGCCCCAGCATTTT	CASSPRVGTPNQPQHF
NA	TRBV7-9	TRBJ1-3	NA	TGTGCCAGCAGCTTCTCAGGGGAAAATAGAAACACCATATATTTT	CASSFSGENRNTIYF
NA	TRBV3-1/TRBV3-2	TRBJ1-1	NA	TGTGCCAGCAGCCGCGAGAAAGCTTTCTTT	CASSREKAFF
NA	TRBV6-2/TRBV6-3	TRBJ2-1	TRBD2	TGTGCCAGCAGTTACGAGACCTACGGGGGGGCCAATGAGCAGTTCTTC	CASSYETYGGANEQFF